Described below is a single TCR delta chain sequence and its context. Its recognized antigen is unknown. Within one base of it there is no much larger clone, and no base qualities were kept. Infants were enrolled after their mothers, pregnant women receiving prenatal care in Kampala, Uganda, were recruited, and documentation of maternal HIV status was required. Families received weekly visits, and collection of infant clinical information, oral swabs and peripheral blood began at 6 weeks of age and continued every 4 months after that. Blood was drawn into heparin tubes, and PBMC were isolated via Ficoll-Paque density gradient centrifugation and then cryopreserved. This entry belongs to a study of delta chains in infants with herpesvirus infections listed by TCRdb under 2023. In the study overall: A Ugandan infant birth cohort was prospectively followed from birth to characterize gammadelta T cell responses to primary cytomegalovirus (CMV) infection. Previously published Belgian fetal and cord blood gammadelta TCR data were added only for comparison and were not generated in this cohort. From PBMC, gammadelta TCRs were sequenced for 15 to 20 CMV-infected infants (one congenitally infected) and several CMV-uninfected infants who had sufficient sample available. Blood samples from the infants were grouped into approximate ages of 1.5, 4, 8 and 12 months. In infants who were infected with CMV after birth, the study searched for a public fetal Vdelta1/Vgamma8 gammadelta TCR clonotype.

CDR1 is given as GEAIGNYY and CDR2 as EKD, both from the germline V gene. V ends up 3 bases short and J 4 bases short, with an unmatched junction base count of 7. The CDR3 sequence holds 14 residues, the cysteine and phenylalanine included. Kept here is only the CDR3 DNA, which spans 42 bases and is read in frame from base 1. Library creation used RT-PCR. To generate TCR cDNA, PBMC RNA underwent reverse transcription with SuperScript II using gamma-chain- and delta-chain-specific primers. Purification of cDNA was performed with AMPure XP beads, after which the cDNA was amplified and indexed with Illumina adapters by means of the Nextera XT Index Kit. Sequencing of the gammadelta TCR libraries was done on an Illumina MiSeq using a V2 300-cycle kit. Per the authors' processing: Using MiXCR v2.1.12, CDR3 sequences were assembled, and reads were mapped onto D, J and V genes obtained from GenBank. VDJtools v1.2.1 was used to carry out repertoire analyses of the CDR3 clonotypes. Clone calls in TCRdb were regenerated from the public reads with CATT, after which identical DNA sequences shared one row. What appears here as the V and J calls and clone size reflects TCRdb's work, not the paper's. The sample table holds more than 900 delta-chain clones, of which roughly 31% were seen once. The ten largest clones capture about a sixth of the sample.

Study-wide findings and limitations: The public Vdelta1 clonotype appeared in 4 of 18 CMV-infected infants: three infected postnatally before 120 days of age, plus the congenitally infected infant. In CMV-uninfected infants, the public clonotype might still be present but below the detection limit. Public-clonotype frequency among Vdelta1 cells appeared to correlate inversely with age at infection and decayed rapidly, seemingly not persisting beyond two to three months. Limitations noted by the authors included a small sample size and a lack of race- or environment-matched controls, because nearly all Ugandans acquire CMV before adulthood. The public clonotype was found only at the first time point after infection and was absent in uninfected infants and in those infected after 120 days.

This chain is built from TRDV2 and TRDJ1, and TRDD3 aligns with 7 junction nucleotides. The sample in question was peripheral blood, obtained at time point 3 of longitudinal follow-up. This receptor was obtained from a human donor who was a Ugandan infant, either HIV-exposed or HIV-unexposed (not recorded which). The CDR3 protein: CACDALLGNDKLIF. The nucleotide sequence reads TGTGCCTGTGACGCGTTACTGGGGAACGATAAACTCATCTTT.